The rows below give T cell receptor beta chains drawn from one sample of a study of blood T cell repertoires in COVID-19. The method was immunoSEQ multiplex PCR; TCRdb's version includes in-frame clones alone and lacks a portion of them. Here the sample spans more than 20,000 clones, 85% to 90% being singletons. Material: peripheral blood. These receptors were taken from a man in his 70s with acute or convalescent COVID-19. Both conserved end residues are part of each CDR3. Fields, in order: V gene, D gene, clone size, J gene, CDR3 protein, CDR3 DNA. The D gene is left open where the match is weak. Size is stated for part of the rows, as once, few or many counts, or as a class when the clone is expanded.

TRBV5-1	TRBD1	NA	TRBJ2-7	CASSSRTGPDSEQYF	TGCGCCAGCAGCTCAAGGACAGGGCCCGATTCCGAGCAGTACTTC
TRBV7-3	NA	NA	TRBJ2-5	CASSLVRGETQYF	TGTGCCAGCAGCTTAGTCAGGGGAGAGACCCAGTACTTC
TRBV9	NA	NA	TRBJ1-2	CASSVLGETGYTF	TGTGCCAGCAGCGTACTTGGGGAGACCGGCTACACCTTC
TRBV6-2/TRBV6-3	TRBD2	once	TRBJ2-7	CASSPRTSSYEQYF	TGTGCCAGCAGTCCCCGGACTAGCTCCTACGAGCAGTACTTC
TRBV28	NA	NA	TRBJ2-7	CASSALGGPSYEQYF	TGTGCCAGCAGTGCCTTGGGGGGGCCCAGCTACGAGCAGTACTTC
TRBV6-5	NA	NA	TRBJ2-1	CASSRGGASYNEQFF	TGTGCCAGCAGTCGAGGAGGGGCCTCCTACAATGAGCAGTTCTTC
TRBV7-9	TRBD2	NA	TRBJ2-3	CASSLATSGGGDTQYF	TGTGCCAGCAGCCTTGCGACTAGCGGGGGTGGAGATACGCAGTATTTT
TRBV6-5	NA	NA	TRBJ2-3	CASGWRTDTQYF	TGTGCCAGCGGCTGGAGAACAGATACGCAGTATTTT
TRBV5-7	NA	NA	TRBJ2-1	CASSRELADEQFF	TGTGCCAGCAGCAGGGAACTAGCTGATGAGCAGTTCTTC
TRBV1	NA	once	TRBJ2-3	CTSSQDSGPVDGGEGGDTQYF	TGCACCAGCAGCCAAGATAGTGGGCCCGTGGATGGCGGGGAGGGGGGAGATACGCAGTATTTT
TRBV7-2	NA	NA	TRBJ1-3	CASSLYLRSSGNTIYF	TGTGCCAGCAGCCTCTACCTGCGTAGCTCTGGAAACACCATATATTTT
TRBV28	TRBD1	NA	TRBJ1-2	CASSSHEGQGPANYGYTF	TGTGCCAGCAGTTCCCACGAGGGACAGGGGCCAGCTAACTATGGCTACACCTTC
TRBV7-9	NA	NA	TRBJ1-1	CASSLGSGRAEAFF	TGTGCCAGCAGCTTAGGGTCAGGGAGGGCTGAAGCTTTCTTT
TRBV18	TRBD1	NA	TRBJ1-2	CASSQGTGTNYGYTF	TGTGCCAGCTCACAGGGGACAGGGACTAACTATGGCTACACCTTC
TRBV29-1	TRBD2	NA	TRBJ2-1	CSAEGTSGRNEQFF	TGCAGCGCTGAGGGGACTAGCGGGAGGAATGAGCAGTTCTTC
TRBV15	NA	NA	TRBJ2-7	CATSRAGDRSHEQYF	TGTGCCACCAGCAGAGCGGGAGACCGGAGCCACGAGCAGTACTTC
TRBV5-1	NA	NA	TRBJ2-1	CASSLEIPGNEQFF	TGCGCCAGCAGCTTGGAAATCCCAGGCAATGAGCAGTTCTTC
TRBV18	NA	NA	TRBJ1-2	CASSRDGGDGYTF	TGTGCCAGCTCACGTGACGGAGGGGACGGCTACACCTTC
TRBV5-1	NA	NA	TRBJ2-7	CASSLVGAYLEQYF	TGCGCCAGCAGCTTGGTAGGGGCTTATTTGGAGCAGTACTTC
TRBV27	TRBD2	NA	TRBJ2-2	CASSVPAGAGTGELFF	TGTGCCAGCAGTGTCCCAGCGGGAGCGGGAACCGGGGAGCTGTTTTTT
TRBV6-5	NA	NA	TRBJ2-7	CASATMHYEQYF	TGTGCCAGCGCGACTATGCACTACGAGCAGTACTTC
TRBV7-6	NA	NA	TRBJ2-5	CASSFGAGEETQYF	TGTGCCAGCAGCTTTGGGGCAGGGGAAGAGACCCAGTACTTC
TRBV10-3	TRBD2	NA	TRBJ2-1	CAISTGTSGYNEQFF	TGTGCCATCAGCACCGGGACTAGCGGGTACAATGAGCAGTTCTTC
TRBV28	TRBD1	NA	TRBJ1-5	CASSFSSQGEQPQHF	TGTGCCAGCAGTTTTTCGTCACAGGGGGAGCAGCCCCAGCATTTT
TRBV3-1/TRBV3-2	TRBD1	NA	TRBJ1-1	CASSPLRQGEAFF	TGTGCCAGCAGCCCCCTTAGACAGGGTGAAGCTTTCTTT
TRBV2	NA	NA	TRBJ2-5	CASSEAGEETQYF	TGTGCCAGCAGTGAAGCAGGAGAAGAGACCCAGTACTTC
TRBV5-5	NA	NA	TRBJ2-1	CASSLDGDSYNEQFF	TGTGCCAGCAGCTTGGACGGGGACTCCTACAATGAGCAGTTCTTC
TRBV24-1	NA	NA	TRBJ1-2	CATGGGPDTYGYTF	TGTGCCACCGGGGGGGGGCCGGATACTTATGGCTACACCTTC
TRBV19	NA	NA	TRBJ1-2	CASSPVGDYGYTF	TGTGCCAGTAGCCCAGTTGGAGACTATGGCTACACCTTC
TRBV5-1	NA	once	TRBJ1-1	CASSLGGRVAEAFF	TGCGCCAGCAGCTTGGGGGGCAGGGTCGCTGAAGCTTTCTTT
TRBV6-2/TRBV6-3	NA	NA	TRBJ2-5	CASSYGGAQETQYF	TGTGCCAGCAGTTACGGAGGGGCCCAAGAGACCCAGTACTTC